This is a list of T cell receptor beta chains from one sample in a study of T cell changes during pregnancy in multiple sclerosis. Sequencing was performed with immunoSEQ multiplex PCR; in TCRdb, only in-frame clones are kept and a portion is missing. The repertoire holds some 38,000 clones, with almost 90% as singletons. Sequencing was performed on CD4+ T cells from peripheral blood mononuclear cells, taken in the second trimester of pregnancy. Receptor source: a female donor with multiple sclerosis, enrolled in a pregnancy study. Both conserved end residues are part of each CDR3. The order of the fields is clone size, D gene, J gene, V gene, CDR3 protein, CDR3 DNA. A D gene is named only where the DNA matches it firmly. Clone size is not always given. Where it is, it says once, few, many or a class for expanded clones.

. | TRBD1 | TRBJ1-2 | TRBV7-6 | CASSLGAGGAFGYTF | TGTGCCAGCAGCTTAGGGGCAGGGGGCGCCTTTGGCTACACCTTC
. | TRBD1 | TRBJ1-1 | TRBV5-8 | CASSQETGAAFF | TGTGCCAGCAGCCAAGAGACAGGGGCGGCTTTCTTT
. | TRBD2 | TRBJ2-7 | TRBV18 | CASSPPGLAGPYEQYF | TGTGCCAGCTCACCACCGGGACTAGCGGGACCCTACGAGCAGTACTTC
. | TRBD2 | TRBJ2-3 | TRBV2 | CASSAGGLARTDTQYF | TGTGCCAGCAGTGCGGGGGGACTAGCGCGCACAGATACGCAGTATTTT
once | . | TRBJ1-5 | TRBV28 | CASSHRVYSNQPQHF | TGTGCCAGCAGTCACCGGGTTTATAGCAATCAGCCCCAGCATTTT
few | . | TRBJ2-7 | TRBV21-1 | CASSKVPRDLSYEQYF | TGTGCCAGCAGCAAAGTACCTAGGGACTTATCCTACGAGCAGTACTTC
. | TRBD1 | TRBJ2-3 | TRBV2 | CASSNQGVSSTDTQYF | TGTGCCAGCAGTAATCAGGGGGTCTCGAGCACAGATACGCAGTATTTT
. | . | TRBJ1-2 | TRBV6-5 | CASSPDTNYGYTF | TGTGCCAGCAGTCCAGACACTAACTATGGCTACACCTTC
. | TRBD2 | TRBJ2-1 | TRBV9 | CASSALGLAVGNEQFF | TGTGCCAGCAGCGCCCTCGGACTAGCGGTCGGCAATGAGCAGTTCTTC
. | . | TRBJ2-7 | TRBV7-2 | CASSLAWSSYEQYF | TGTGCCAGCAGCTTAGCTTGGAGCTCCTACGAGCAGTACTTC
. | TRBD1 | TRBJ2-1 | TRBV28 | CASSTPGQSYNEQFF | TGTGCCAGCAGTACTCCGGGACAGTCCTACAATGAGCAGTTCTTC
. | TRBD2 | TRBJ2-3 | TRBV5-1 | CASSSFSGMLDTQYF | TGCGCCAGCAGCTCATTTAGCGGGATGTTAGATACGCAGTATTTT
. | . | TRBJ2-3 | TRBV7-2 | CASSLASQTGTQYF | TGTGCCAGCAGCTTAGCAAGCCAGACTGGTACGCAGTATTTT
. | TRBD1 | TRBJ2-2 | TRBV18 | CASSSSPGTGLGTGELFF | TGTGCCAGCTCATCAAGTCCCGGGACAGGGCTGGGCACCGGGGAGCTGTTTTTT
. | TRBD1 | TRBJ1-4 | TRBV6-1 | CASSPQDRYNEKLFF | TGTGCCAGCAGTCCACAGGACAGGTATAATGAAAAACTGTTTTTT
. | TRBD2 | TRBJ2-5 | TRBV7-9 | CASSFPSGRAEETQYF | TGTGCCAGCAGCTTCCCTAGCGGGAGGGCGGAGGAGACCCAGTACTTC
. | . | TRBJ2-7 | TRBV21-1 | CASSTNLLGGTYEQYF | TGTGCCAGCAGCACCAATCTTCTCGGGGGAACCTACGAGCAGTACTTC
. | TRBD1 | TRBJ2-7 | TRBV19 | CASSHPGTGQYEQYF | TGTGCCAGTAGTCATCCCGGGACAGGACAATACGAGCAGTACTTC
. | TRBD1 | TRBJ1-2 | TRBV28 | CASSSSQGARGANYGYTF | TGTGCCAGCAGTTCGTCACAGGGGGCGCGTGGGGCTAACTATGGCTACACCTTC
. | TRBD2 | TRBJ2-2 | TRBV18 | CASSPHSGGPAGELFF | TGTGCCAGCTCACCACATTCGGGAGGGCCCGCCGGGGAGCTGTTTTTT
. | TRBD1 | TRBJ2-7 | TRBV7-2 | CASSSRNRGPYEQYF | TGTGCCAGCAGCTCCAGAAACAGGGGACCCTACGAGCAGTACTTC
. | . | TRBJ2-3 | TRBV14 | CASSQPGTRQYF | TGTGCCAGCAGCCAGCCGGGAACAAGGCAGTATTTT
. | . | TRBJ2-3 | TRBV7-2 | CASSLAQGFDTQYF | TGTGCCAGCAGCTTAGCTCAGGGATTCGATACGCAGTATTTT
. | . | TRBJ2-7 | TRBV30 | CAWSSVRASYEQYF | TGTGCCTGGAGTTCTGTGCGAGCCTCCTACGAGCAGTACTTC
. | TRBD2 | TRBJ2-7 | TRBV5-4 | CASSSGGSPYEQYF | TGTGCCAGCAGCTCCGGGGGGTCGCCCTACGAGCAGTACTTC
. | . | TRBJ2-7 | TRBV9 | CASSVDPDRGSEQYF | TGTGCCAGCAGCGTAGACCCGGACAGAGGGAGCGAGCAGTACTTC
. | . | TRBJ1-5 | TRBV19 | CASSPLTGVTGQPQHF | TGTGCCAGTAGTCCCCTCACGGGAGTCACGGGTCAGCCCCAGCATTTT
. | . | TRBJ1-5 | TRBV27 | CASSPTWSNQPQHF | TGTGCCAGCAGCCCTACTTGGAGCAATCAGCCCCAGCATTTT
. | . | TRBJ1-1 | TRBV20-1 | CSVGQGGIAFF | TGCAGCGTGGGGCAGGGAGGTATAGCTTTCTTT
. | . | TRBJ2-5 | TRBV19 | CASSIEKRATQYF | TGTGCCAGTAGTATAGAAAAGAGGGCTACCCAGTACTTC
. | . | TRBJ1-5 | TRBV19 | CASSIPSRGGFNQPQHF | TGTGCCAGTAGTATCCCCTCTAGGGGGGGATTCAATCAGCCCCAGCATTTT
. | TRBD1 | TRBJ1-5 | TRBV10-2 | CASSWTGGDHQPQHF | TGCGCCAGCAGTTGGACAGGGGGGGACCATCAGCCCCAGCATTTT
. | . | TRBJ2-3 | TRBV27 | CASSLRGDTQYF | TGTGCCAGCAGCCTTCGGGGGGATACGCAGTATTTT
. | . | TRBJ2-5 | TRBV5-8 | CASSLEPRLTPQETQYF | TGTGCCAGCAGCTTGGAGCCGAGACTTACCCCTCAAGAGACCCAGTACTTC
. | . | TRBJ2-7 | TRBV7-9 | CASSAYGVGEQYF | TGTGCCAGCAGCGCATACGGGGTCGGGGAGCAGTACTTC